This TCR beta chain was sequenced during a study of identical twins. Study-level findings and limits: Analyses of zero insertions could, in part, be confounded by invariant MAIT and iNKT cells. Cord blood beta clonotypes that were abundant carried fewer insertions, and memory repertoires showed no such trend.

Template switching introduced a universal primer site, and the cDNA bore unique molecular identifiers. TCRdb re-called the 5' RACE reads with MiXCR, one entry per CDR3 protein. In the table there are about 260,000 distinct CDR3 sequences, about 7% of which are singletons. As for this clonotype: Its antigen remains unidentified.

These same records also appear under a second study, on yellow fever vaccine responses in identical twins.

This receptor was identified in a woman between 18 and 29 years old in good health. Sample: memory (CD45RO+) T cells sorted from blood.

This chain's CDR3 is CASSWGAGGGPSGELFF. The CDR3 bases are TGTGCCAGCAGCTGGGGGGCAGGGGGCGGACCTTCCGGGGAGCTGTTTTTT. This chain links TRBV5-4 with TRBJ2-2; 8 positions match TRBD1. The CDR3 has 17 amino acids. CDR1 and CDR2 from the germline V gene are SGHNT and YYREEE (reference sequence). V was pared by 3 bases and J by 6 bases, with 13 bases of the junction left unmatched. Combining the CDR3 with reference TRBV5-4 and TRBJ2-2 gives the whole variable domain ETGVTQSPTHLIKTRGQQVTLRCSSQSGHNTVSWYQQALGQGPQFIFQYYREEENGRGNFPPRFSGLQFPNYSSELNVNALELDDSALYLCASSWGAGGGPSGELFFGEGSRLTVL.